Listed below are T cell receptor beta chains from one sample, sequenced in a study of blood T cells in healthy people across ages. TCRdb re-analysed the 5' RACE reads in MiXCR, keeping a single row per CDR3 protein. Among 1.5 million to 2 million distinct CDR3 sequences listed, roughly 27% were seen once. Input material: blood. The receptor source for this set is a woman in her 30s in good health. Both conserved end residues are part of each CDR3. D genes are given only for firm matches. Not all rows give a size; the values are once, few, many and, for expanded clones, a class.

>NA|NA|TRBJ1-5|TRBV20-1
TGCAGTGCCCCAGACACAAACTCCGGTCAGCCCCAGCATTTT
CSAPDTNSGQPQHF
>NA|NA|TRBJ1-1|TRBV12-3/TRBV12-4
TGTGCCAGCAGTTTAGCGGTCCACCAGGGCGCTGAAGCTTTCTTT
CASSLAVHQGAEAFF
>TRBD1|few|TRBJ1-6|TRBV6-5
TGTGCCAGCAGTTACTTGTCGGGACAGCATAATTCACCCCTCCACTTT
CASSYLSGQHNSPLHF
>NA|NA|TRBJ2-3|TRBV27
TGTGCCAGCAGCCAGGGAGAAATTACTAGCACAGATACGCAGTATTTT
CASSQGEITSTDTQYF
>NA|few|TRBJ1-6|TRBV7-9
TGTGCCAGCAGCTTAAGGAGTGATAATTCACCCCTCCACTTT
CASSLRSDNSPLHF
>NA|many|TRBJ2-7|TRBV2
TGTGCCAGCAGTGAGGGGGTCACCCCTCTCTACGAGCAGTACTTC
CASSEGVTPLYEQYF
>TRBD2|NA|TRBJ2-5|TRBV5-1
TGCGCCAGCAGCTTGACTAGCGGGACCAGAGCCTCAGAGGCCCAGTACTTC
CASSLTSGTRASEAQYF
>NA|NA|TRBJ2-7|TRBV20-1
TGCAGTGTTAGGGCGACTAACTACGAGCAGTACTTC
CSVRATNYEQYF
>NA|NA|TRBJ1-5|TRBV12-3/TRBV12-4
TGTGCCAGCAAGTCGGGAGCGGGCAATCAGCCCCAGCATTTT
CASKSGAGNQPQHF
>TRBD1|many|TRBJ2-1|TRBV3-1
TGTGCCAGCAGCCAAGATTCTACAGGGGTCAATGAGCAGTTCTTC
CASSQDSTGVNEQFF
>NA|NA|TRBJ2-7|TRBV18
TGTGCCAGCTCACCACCAAGGACGGACTCCTACGAGCAGTACTTC
CASSPPRTDSYEQYF
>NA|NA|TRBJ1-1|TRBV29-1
TGCAGCGTCGCCTCCAGTGGGGGAGCTTTCTTT
CSVASSGGAFF
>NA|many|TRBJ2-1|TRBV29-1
TGCAGCGTAATGACTAGGGTCCGGGATGAGCAGTTCTTC
CSVMTRVRDEQFF
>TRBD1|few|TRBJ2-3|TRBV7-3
TGTGCCAGCAGCCCCACAGGGGCCGCAGCAGATACGCAGTATTTT
CASSPTGAAADTQYF
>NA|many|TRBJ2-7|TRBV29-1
TGCAGCGTTGTCGAACAGGCTAGATTAAGCTACGAGCAGTACTTC
CSVVEQARLSYEQYF
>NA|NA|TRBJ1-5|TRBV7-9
TGTGCCAGCAGCTTAGCCCCCGGGGCGGAACAGCCCCAGCATTTT
CASSLAPGAEQPQHF
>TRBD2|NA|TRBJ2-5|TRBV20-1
TGCAGTGCACCACGGACTAGCGGGAGCGAGTACTTC
CSAPRTSGSEYF
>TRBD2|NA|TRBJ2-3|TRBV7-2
TGTGCCAGCAGCTCCTCTGGAGCGGGGCAGAATACGCAGTATTTT
CASSSSGAGQNTQYF
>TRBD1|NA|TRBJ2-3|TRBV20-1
TGCAGTGCTAGAGGGGACAGTGGCGCAGATACGCAGTATTTT
CSARGDSGADTQYF
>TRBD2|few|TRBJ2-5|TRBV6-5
TGTGCCTGCACCCCGGGGGGATGGAGTGGAGAGACCCAGTACTTC
CACTPGGWSGETQYF
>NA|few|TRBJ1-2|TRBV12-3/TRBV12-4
TGTGCCAGCAGCCCCCTCGGGTACTATGGCTACACCTTC
CASSPLGYYGYTF
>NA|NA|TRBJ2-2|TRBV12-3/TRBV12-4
TGTGCCAGCAGTTTAAGGGTTAGTGACGGGGAGCTGTTTTTT
CASSLRVSDGELFF